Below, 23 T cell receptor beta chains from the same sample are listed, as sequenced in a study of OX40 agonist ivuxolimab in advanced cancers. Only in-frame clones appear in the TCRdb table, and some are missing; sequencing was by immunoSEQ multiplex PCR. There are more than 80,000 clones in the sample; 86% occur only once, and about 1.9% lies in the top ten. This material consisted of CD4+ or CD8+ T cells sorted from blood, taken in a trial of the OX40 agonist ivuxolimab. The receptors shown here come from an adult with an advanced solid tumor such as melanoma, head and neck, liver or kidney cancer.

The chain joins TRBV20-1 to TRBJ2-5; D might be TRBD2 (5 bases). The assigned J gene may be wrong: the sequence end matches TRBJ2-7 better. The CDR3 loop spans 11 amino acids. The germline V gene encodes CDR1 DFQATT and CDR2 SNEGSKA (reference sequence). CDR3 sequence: CSGAETIEQYF. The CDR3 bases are TGCAGTGGGGCGGAGACTATCGAGCAGTACTTC.

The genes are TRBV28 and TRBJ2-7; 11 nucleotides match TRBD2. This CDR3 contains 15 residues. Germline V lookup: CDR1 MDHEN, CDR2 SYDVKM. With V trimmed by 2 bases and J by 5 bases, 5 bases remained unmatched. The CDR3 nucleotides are TGTGCCAGCAGTTTAGTTACTAGCGGGAGAGACGAGCAGTACTTC. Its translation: CASSLVTSGRDEQYF.

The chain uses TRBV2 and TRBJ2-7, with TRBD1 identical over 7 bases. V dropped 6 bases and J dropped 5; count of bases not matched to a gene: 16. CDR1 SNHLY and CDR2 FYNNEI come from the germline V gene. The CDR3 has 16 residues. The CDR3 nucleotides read TGTGCCAGCAGCGCAAAGGGGACAGAACGTGGACACGAGCAGTACTTC. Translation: CASSAKGTERGHEQYF.

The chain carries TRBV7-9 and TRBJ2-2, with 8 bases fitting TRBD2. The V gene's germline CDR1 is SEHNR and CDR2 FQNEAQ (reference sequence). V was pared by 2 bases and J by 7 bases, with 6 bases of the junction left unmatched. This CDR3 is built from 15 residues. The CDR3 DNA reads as TGTGCCAGCAGCTTACGGGCGGGAGGTGGCGGGGAGCTGTTTTTT. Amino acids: CASSLRAGGGGELFF. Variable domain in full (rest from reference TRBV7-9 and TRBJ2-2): DTGVSQNPRHKITKRGQNVTFRCDPISEHNRLYWYRQTLGQGPEFLTYFQNEAQLEKSRLLSDRFSAERPKGSFSTLEIQRTEQGDSAMYLCASSLRAGGGGELFFGEGSRLTVL.

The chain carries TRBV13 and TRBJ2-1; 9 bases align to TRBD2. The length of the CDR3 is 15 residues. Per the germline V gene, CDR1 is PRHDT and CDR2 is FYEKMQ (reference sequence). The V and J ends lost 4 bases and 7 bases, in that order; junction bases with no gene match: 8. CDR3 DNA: TGTGCCAGCAGCTCCAACGGCGGGAGGGAGAATGAGCAGTTCTTC. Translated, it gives CASSSNGGRENEQFF.

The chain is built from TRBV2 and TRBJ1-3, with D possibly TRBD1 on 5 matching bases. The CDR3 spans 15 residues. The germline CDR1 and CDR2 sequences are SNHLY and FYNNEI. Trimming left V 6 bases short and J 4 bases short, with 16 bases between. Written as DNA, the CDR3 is TGTGCCAGCAGCCCCCTGGGGGAAGTCGGAAACACCATATATTTT. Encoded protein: CASSPLGEVGNTIYF.

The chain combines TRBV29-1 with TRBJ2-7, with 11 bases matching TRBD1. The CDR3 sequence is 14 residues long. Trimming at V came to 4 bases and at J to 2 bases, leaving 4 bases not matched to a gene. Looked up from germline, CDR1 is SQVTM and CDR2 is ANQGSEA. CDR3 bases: TGCAGCGTTGCCGGACAGGGGGCTCCCTACGAGCAGTACTTC. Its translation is CSVAGQGAPYEQYF.

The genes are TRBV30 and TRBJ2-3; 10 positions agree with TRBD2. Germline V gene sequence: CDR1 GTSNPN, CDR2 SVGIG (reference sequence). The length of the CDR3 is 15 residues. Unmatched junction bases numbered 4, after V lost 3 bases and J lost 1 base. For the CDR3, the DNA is TGTGCCTGGAGCTTGGGGACTAGCGGCACAGATACGCAGTATTTT. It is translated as CAWSLGTSGTDTQYF. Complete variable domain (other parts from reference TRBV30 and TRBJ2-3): SQTIHQWPATLVQPVGSPLSLECTVEGTSNPNLYWYRQAAGRGLQLLFYSVGIGQISSEVPQNLSASRPQDRQFILSSKKLLLSDSGFYLCAWSLGTSGTDTQYFGPGTRLTVL.

The CDR3 region is CASSAGTGKETQYF. CDR3 in DNA: TGTGCCAGCAGCGCCGGGACAGGAAAAGAGACCCAGTACTTC. The rearrangement joins TRBV7-6 to TRBJ2-5, with 8 bases matching TRBD1. Trimming at V came to 5 bases and at J to 3 bases, leaving 5 bases not matched to a gene. CDR1 is SGHVS, CDR2 FNYEAQ, per germline. The length of the CDR3 is 14 residues. The full variable domain, completed using reference TRBV7-6 and TRBJ2-5, is GAGVSQSPRYKVTKRGQDVALRCDPISGHVSLYWYRQALGQGPEFLTYFNYEAQQDKSGLPNDRFSAERPEGSISTLTIQRTEQRDSAMYRCASSAGTGKETQYFGPGTRLLVL.

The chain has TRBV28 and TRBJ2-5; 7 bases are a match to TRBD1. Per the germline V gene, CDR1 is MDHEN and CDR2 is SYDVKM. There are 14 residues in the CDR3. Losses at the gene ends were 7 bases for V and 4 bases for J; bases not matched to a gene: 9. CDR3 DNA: TGTGCCAGCACCCCCGGACAGGCAAGAGAGACCCAGTACTTC. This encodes CASTPGQARETQYF.

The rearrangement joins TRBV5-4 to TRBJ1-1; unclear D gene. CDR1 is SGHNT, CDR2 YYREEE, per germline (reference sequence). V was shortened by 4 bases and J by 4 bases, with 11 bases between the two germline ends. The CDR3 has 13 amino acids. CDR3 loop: CASSADWSTEAFF. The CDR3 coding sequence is TGTGCCAGCAGCGCTGACTGGAGCACTGAAGCTTTCTTT.

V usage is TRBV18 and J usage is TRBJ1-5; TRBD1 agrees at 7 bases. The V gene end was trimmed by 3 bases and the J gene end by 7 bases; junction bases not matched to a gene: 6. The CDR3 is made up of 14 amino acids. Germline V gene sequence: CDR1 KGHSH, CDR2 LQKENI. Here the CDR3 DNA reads TGTGCCAGCTCACCCCGGGACAGTGAACAGCCCCAGCATTTT. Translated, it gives CASSPRDSEQPQHF.

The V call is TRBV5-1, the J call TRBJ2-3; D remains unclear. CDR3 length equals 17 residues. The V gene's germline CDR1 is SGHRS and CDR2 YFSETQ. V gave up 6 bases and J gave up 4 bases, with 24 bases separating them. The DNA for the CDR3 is TGCGCCAGCACCCTACAAACCCGGCCCCGATTGGCAGATACGCAGTATTTT. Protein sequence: CASTLQTRPRLADTQYF.

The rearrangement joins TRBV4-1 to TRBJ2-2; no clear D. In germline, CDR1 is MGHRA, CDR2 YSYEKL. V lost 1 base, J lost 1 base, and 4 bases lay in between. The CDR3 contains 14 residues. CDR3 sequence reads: CASSQVLNTGELFF. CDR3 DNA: TGCGCCAGCAGCCAAGTTTTGAACACCGGGGAGCTGTTTTTT.

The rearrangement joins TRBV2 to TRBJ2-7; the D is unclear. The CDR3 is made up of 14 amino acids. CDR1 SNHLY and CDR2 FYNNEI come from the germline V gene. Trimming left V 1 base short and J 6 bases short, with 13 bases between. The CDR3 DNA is TGTGCCAGCAGTGAAGGGCTAGTGGTAGGCGAGCAGTACTTC. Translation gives CASSEGLVVGEQYF. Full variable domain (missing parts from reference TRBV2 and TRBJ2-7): EPEVTQTPSHQVTQMGQEVILRCVPISNHLYFYWYRQILGQKVEFLVSFYNNEISEKSEIFDDQFSVERPDGSNFTLKIRSTKLEDSAMYFCASSEGLVVGEQYFGPGTRLTVT.

The CDR3 nucleotides read TGTGCCAGCAGCTTCCGGGGGGATTCCACCGGGGAGCTGTTTTTT. It encodes CASSFRGDSTGELFF. V is TRBV5-4 and J is TRBJ2-2, with TRBD2 matching 7 bases. In germline, CDR1 is SGHNT, CDR2 YYREEE (reference sequence). The CDR3 extends over 15 amino acids. V shed 2 bases, J shed 4 bases, and the junction held 5 bases outside the gene matches. Complete variable domain (other parts from reference TRBV5-4 and TRBJ2-2): ETGVTQSPTHLIKTRGQQVTLRCSSQSGHNTVSWYQQALGQGPQFIFQYYREEENGRGNFPPRFSGLQFPNYSSELNVNALELDDSALYLCASSFRGDSTGELFFGEGSRLTVL.

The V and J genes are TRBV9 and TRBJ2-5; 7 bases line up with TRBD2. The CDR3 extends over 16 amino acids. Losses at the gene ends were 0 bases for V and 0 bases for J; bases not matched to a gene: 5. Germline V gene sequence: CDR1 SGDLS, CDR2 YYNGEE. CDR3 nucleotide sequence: TGTGCCAGCAGCGTAGGGCTAGCGGTAAACCAAGAGACCCAGTACTTC. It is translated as CASSVGLAVNQETQYF.

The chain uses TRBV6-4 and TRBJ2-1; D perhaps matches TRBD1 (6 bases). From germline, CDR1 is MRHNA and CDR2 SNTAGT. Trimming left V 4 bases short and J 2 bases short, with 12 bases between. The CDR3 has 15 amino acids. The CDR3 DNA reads TGTGCCAGCAGTGCCCTCGGACAGACCTACAATGAGCAGTTCTTC. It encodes CASSALGQTYNEQFF.

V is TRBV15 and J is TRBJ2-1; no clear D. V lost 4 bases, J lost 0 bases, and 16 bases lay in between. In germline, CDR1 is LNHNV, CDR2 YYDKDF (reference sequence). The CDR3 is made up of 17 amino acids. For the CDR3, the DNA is TGTGCCACCAGCAACGAAAATGGAGTCAGCTCCTACAATGAGCAGTTCTTC. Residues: CATSNENGVSSYNEQFF.

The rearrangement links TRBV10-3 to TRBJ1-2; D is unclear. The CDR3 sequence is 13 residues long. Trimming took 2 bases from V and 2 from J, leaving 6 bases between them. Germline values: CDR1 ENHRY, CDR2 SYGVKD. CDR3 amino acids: CAISEAGNYGYTF. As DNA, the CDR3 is TGTGCCATCAGTGAGGCCGGAAACTATGGCTACACCTTC.

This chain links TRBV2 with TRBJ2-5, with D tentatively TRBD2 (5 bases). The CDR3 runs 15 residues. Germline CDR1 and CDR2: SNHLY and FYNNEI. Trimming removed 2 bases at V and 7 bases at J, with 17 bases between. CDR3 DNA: TGTGCCAGCAGTGAACGTAGGAACCCTGAGGGGACCCAGTACTTC. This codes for CASSERRNPEGTQYF.

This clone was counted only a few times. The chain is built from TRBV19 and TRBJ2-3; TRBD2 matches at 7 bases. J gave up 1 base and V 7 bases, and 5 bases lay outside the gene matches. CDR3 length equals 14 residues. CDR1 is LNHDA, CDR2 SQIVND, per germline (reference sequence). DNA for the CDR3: TGTGCCAGTAAGGCTAGCGGCCGCACAGATACGCAGTATTTT. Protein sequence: CASKASGRTDTQYF.

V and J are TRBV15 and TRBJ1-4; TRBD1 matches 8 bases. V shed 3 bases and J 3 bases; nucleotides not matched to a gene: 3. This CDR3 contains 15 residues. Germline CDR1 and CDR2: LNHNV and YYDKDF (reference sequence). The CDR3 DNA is TGTGCCACCAGCAGTCACAGGGGGGCTAATGAAAAACTGTTTTTT. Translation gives CATSSHRGANEKLFF.